Shown below are 5 T cell receptor beta chains from a single sample sequenced in a study of long-term antiretroviral therapy in people with HIV. immunoSEQ v3.0 was run at survey level. Using immunoSEQ multiplex PCR, the repertoire was profiled, and TCRdb retains in-frame clones only, with some absent. Altogether 25,000 to 35,000 clones are present, roughly 87% being singletons, with the ten largest covering more than 0.9%. The material sequenced was unsorted PBMCs, taken 2 years after starting antiretroviral therapy. These receptors all stem from a man aged 45-65 years with HIV.

This clone was detected once. V usage is TRBV6-5 and J usage is TRBJ1-1; unclear D gene. V was pared by 2 bases and J by 1 base, with 8 bases between. Per the germline V gene, CDR1 is MNHEY and CDR2 is SVGAGI. CDR3 length equals 14 residues. This chain's CDR3 is CASSYKAGNTEAFF. The CDR3 nucleotides read TGTGCCAGCAGTTACAAGGCAGGGAACACTGAAGCTTTCTTT.

V usage is TRBV28 and J usage is TRBJ1-4; tentatively, D is TRBD1 (5 bases). Germline loops: CDR1 MDHEN, CDR2 SYDVKM. Trimming pared 5 bases from V and 4 bases from J, leaving 14 bases between. The CDR3 is 15 amino acids. The CDR3 sequence: CASSSRVNGNEKLFF. The CDR3 DNA is TGTGCCAGCAGTAGCAGGGTTAATGGTAATGAAAAACTGTTTTTT.

The chain employs TRBV5-1 and TRBJ2-5, with 9 nucleotides matching TRBD1. V gave up 0 bases and J gave up 2 bases; unmatched junction bases: 8. Germline CDR1 reads SGHRS; CDR2 reads YFSETQ. The CDR3 extends over 17 amino acids. The CDR3 region has the DNA TGCGCCAGCAGCTTGGCCGGGACAGGGATAGGGCAAGAGACCCAGTACTTC. It specifies CASSLAGTGIGQETQYF. Based on the CDR3 plus reference TRBV5-1 and TRBJ2-5, the full variable domain is KAGVTQTPRYLIKTRGQQVTLSCSPISGHRSVSWYQQTPGQGLQFLFEYFSETQRNKGNFPGRFSGRQFSNSRSEMNVSTLELGDSALYLCASSLAGTGIGQETQYFGPGTRLLVL.

V gene TRBV5-5 combines with J gene TRBJ1-2; no clear D gene. V was trimmed by 2 bases and J by 4 bases, leaving 12 bases between them. The CDR3 runs 14 residues. Per the germline V gene, CDR1 is SGHKS and CDR2 is YYEKEE (reference sequence). For the CDR3, the DNA is TGTGCCAGCAGCTTAAAGGACGGCGGCTATGGCTACACCTTC. Residues: CASSLKDGGYGYTF.

This clone is a singleton in its sample. This chain connects TRBV10-1 to TRBJ2-7, with 13 positions matching TRBD2. Per germline, CDR1 WNHNN and CDR2 SYGVQD (reference sequence). The CDR3 is 15 amino acids. Trimming took 4 bases from V and 3 from J; bases not matched to a gene: 3. As DNA, the CDR3 is TGCGCCAGCAGTGGCGGGACTAGCGGGGTCTACGAGCAGTACTTC. Residues: CASSGGTSGVYEQYF.